This section outlines one T cell receptor beta chain sequence together with its context. Antigen: not known. Assay: immunoSEQ multiplex PCR; the TCRdb copy retains only in-frame clones and omits some. The sample yields about 90,000 clones, 80% to 90% seen once. The data belong to a study of T cell responses to AZD1222 COVID-19 vaccine. CDR1 and CDR2 from the germline V gene are KGHSH and LQKENI. The CDR3 runs to 12 residues. V was trimmed by 3 bases and J by 8 bases, leaving 10 bases between them. Study-wide findings and caveats: Researchers took repertoire samples only after the peak T cell response had come.

The sequencing here drew on peripheral blood, taken on day 0 of AZD1222 vaccination. The receptor's source is an adult in good health. V and J are TRBV18 and TRBJ1-1; unclear D gene. For the CDR3, the DNA is TGTGCCAGCTCACCGGTGCGGGAGGAAGCTTTCTTT. Translated, it gives CASSPVREEAFF.